One and the same sample provided the 18 T cell receptor beta chains below, sequenced in a study of blood T cell repertoires in COVID-19. This table comes from immunoSEQ multiplex PCR, and its TCRdb copy is limited to in-frame clones, with some not included. The top ten clones hold 2.2% of a sample with roughly 300,000 clones, approximately 89% of them seen once. The source material was peripheral blood. The receptors stem from a woman younger than 45 with COVID-19, enrolled during active disease.

The chain employs TRBV6-2 or TRBV6-3 and TRBJ1-5; D gene unclear. CDR3 length equals 14 residues. Germline V gene sequence: CDR1 MNHEY, CDR2 SVGEGT. The V end was cut by 5 bases, the J end by 3 bases, with 11 bases between. This CDR3 is CASSGYRDNQPQHF. CDR3 nucleotides: TGTGCCAGCAGTGGCTACCGGGACAATCAGCCCCAGCATTTT.

The J gene is TRBJ1-1, the V gene TRBV5-5, with D unresolved. The CDR3 runs 14 residues. The germline V gene has CDR1 SGHKS and CDR2 YYEKEE (reference sequence). Trimming shortened V by 6 bases and J by 8 bases, and 20 bases separated the two germline ends. The CDR3 sequence: CASIPSRVGQEAFF. The DNA of the CDR3 is TGTGCCAGCATCCCATCGCGGGTTGGGCAGGAAGCTTTCTTT.

The chain uses TRBV7-2 and TRBJ1-6, with D unclear. V was pared by 3 bases and J by 5 bases, with 11 bases between. This CDR3 has 15 amino acids. The germline gives CDR1 SGHTA, CDR2 FQGNSA. CDR3 coding DNA: TGTGCCAGCAGCTTTGGGCGCTTCAATAATTCACCCCTCCACTTT. Amino acid sequence: CASSFGRFNNSPLHF.

The rearrangement links TRBV2 to TRBJ2-1; TRBD2 aligns across 10 bases. With 8 bases clipped from V and 4 bases from J, the junction kept 5 bases outside the gene matches. This CDR3 region has 14 residues. Germline CDR1 SNHLY, CDR2 FYNNEI. The DNA for the CDR3 is TGTGCCAGCGCGACTAGCGGGCCGTACAATGAGCAGTTCTTC. Amino acids: CASATSGPYNEQFF.

This chain links TRBV9 with TRBJ1-3; perhaps TRBD1 as D (6 bases). Between the trimmed V and J ends, which lost 0 bases and 3 bases, there was a span of 13 bases. This CDR3 spans 16 amino acids. Germline V CDR1 and CDR2: SGDLS, YYNGEE. The CDR3 DNA sequence: TGTGCCAGCAGCGTAGAGGGACACCATCTTGGAAACACCATATATTTT. Its protein product is CASSVEGHHLGNTIYF.

J is TRBJ2-1 and V is TRBV2, with a weak D call TRBD2 (5 bases). Germline CDR1 reads SNHLY; CDR2 reads FYNNEI. V was shortened by 1 base and J by 12 bases, with 13 bases between the two germline ends. The CDR3 has 13 amino acids. This chain's CDR3 is CASSEDPSYGQFF. For the CDR3, the DNA is TGTGCCAGCAGTGAAGACCCTAGCTACGGGCAGTTCTTC.

The chain employs TRBV6-6 and TRBJ2-1; 12 bases fit TRBD2. CDR1 and CDR2 (germline): MNHNY, SVGAGI (reference sequence). The CDR3 has 16 residues. V lost 6 bases and J lost 4; bases outside the gene matches: 7. This chain's CDR3 is CASSRSTSGRYNEQFF. The CDR3 DNA reads as TGTGCCAGCAGCCGATCGACTAGCGGGAGATACAATGAGCAGTTCTTC.

This clone has more than one count but fewer than ten. The chain employs TRBV28 and TRBJ2-7, with 9 nucleotides matching TRBD2. Germline-derived CDR1 and CDR2 are MDHEN and SYDVKM. Trimming cost V 6 bases and J 3 bases; bases outside gene matches: 6. The length of the CDR3 is 14 residues. CDR3 region: CASSAGGSVYEQYF. The CDR3 bases are TGTGCCAGCAGCGCGGGAGGGTCGGTCTACGAGCAGTACTTC.

V usage is TRBV27 and J usage is TRBJ1-2; D might be TRBD1 (5 bases). V lost 4 bases and J lost 7, with 16 bases in between. This CDR3 is built from 14 residues. Germline assignment: CDR1 MNHEY and CDR2 SMNVEV (reference sequence). CDR3: CASSSVSLGAGYTF. The CDR3, as DNA: TGTGCCAGCAGTTCGGTTTCTTTAGGGGCTGGCTACACCTTC.

The V gene is TRBV19, the J gene TRBJ2-7; TRBD1 might be the D (6 bases). The V end lost 4 bases, the J end lost 0 bases, and 10 bases lay between the germline ends. Per the germline V gene, CDR1 is LNHDA and CDR2 is SQIVND (reference sequence). The CDR3 is 14 amino acids. Here the CDR3 DNA reads TGTGCCAGTAGTACGACAGGCGTCTCCTACGAGCAGTACTTC. This encodes CASSTTGVSYEQYF. The variable domain in full, with the rest retrieved from reference TRBV19 and TRBJ2-7, is DGGITQSPKYLFRKEGQNVTLSCEQNLNHDAMYWYRQDPGQGLRLIYYSQIVNDFQKGDIAEGYSVSREKKESFPLTVTSAQKNPTAFYLCASSTTGVSYEQYFGPGTRLTVT.

V gene TRBV5-4 combines with J gene TRBJ2-3, with D maybe TRBD2 (5 bases). The length of the CDR3 is 15 residues. V lost 1 base, J lost 2 bases, and 11 bases lay in between. CDR1 is SGHNT and CDR2 is YYREEE in the germline V gene (reference sequence). The CDR3 reads CASSLTSGNTDTQYF. CDR3 in DNA: TGTGCCAGCAGCTTGACATCCGGGAACACAGATACGCAGTATTTT.

V gene TRBV29-1 combines with J gene TRBJ1-4; 7 nucleotides align to TRBD1. Germline V gene lookup returns CDR1 SQVTM and CDR2 ANQGSEA. Germline trimming cut 6 bases from V and 8 bases from J; bases unmatched to any gene: 12. The length of the CDR3 is 14 residues. CDR3 sequence (DNA): TGCAGCGTCGACACGGGACAGAGTGAGGAAAAACTGTTTTTT. Protein product: CSVDTGQSEEKLFF.

This sequence joins TRBV18 and TRBJ1-2; D not resolved. The CDR3 has 17 amino acids. The germline V gene has CDR1 KGHSH and CDR2 LQKENI. V gave up 4 bases and J gave up 8 bases, with 26 bases separating them. DNA of the CDR3: TGTGCCAGCTCACAAAGACCAGATACCCCTATGGGCAGCGGCTACACCTTC. It yields the protein CASSQRPDTPMGSGYTF.

V is TRBV7-8 and J is TRBJ1-5; D uncertain. The CDR3 totals 13 residues. Between the trimmed V and J ends, which lost 5 bases and 1 base, there was a span of 6 bases. The germline V gene has CDR1 SGHVS and CDR2 FQNEAQ. CDR3 in amino acids: CASSAQSNQPQHF. The CDR3 DNA reads as TGTGCCAGCAGCGCCCAGAGCAATCAGCCCCAGCATTTT.

The rearrangement uses TRBV7-9 and TRBJ1-1; no definite D call. The CDR3 spans 12 residues. V lost 1 base, J lost 11 bases, and 11 bases lay in between. Per the germline V gene, CDR1 is SEHNR and CDR2 is FQNEAQ (reference sequence). The CDR3 loop is CASSLGGDKAFF. As DNA, the CDR3 is TGTGCCAGCAGCTTAGGAGGTGATAAGGCTTTCTTT.

The rearrangement links TRBV11-1 to TRBJ2-7, with D possibly being TRBD2 (5 bases). Looked up from germline, CDR1 is SGHAT and CDR2 is FQDESV (reference sequence). The CDR3 loop spans 13 amino acids. Trimming stripped 5 bases from V and 3 bases from J, with 11 bases between. CDR3 DNA: TGTGCCAGCAGCCCCGGACTCCGCTACGAGCAGTACTTC. This encodes CASSPGLRYEQYF.

The chain links TRBV12-5 to TRBJ2-1; 9 bases map to TRBD1. The germline gives CDR1 LGHNT, CDR2 FRNRAP. V trimming: 6 bases; J trimming: 4 bases; junction bases outside the gene matches: 4. The CDR3 contains 14 residues. The CDR3 sequence: CASGQGAGYNEQFF. Written as DNA, the CDR3 is TGTGCTAGTGGACAGGGGGCAGGATACAATGAGCAGTTCTTC.

V gene TRBV6-4 combines with J gene TRBJ2-2; TRBD2 aligns across 8 bases. In germline, CDR1 is MRHNA, CDR2 SNTAGT. The V segment lost 6 bases and the J segment 1 base; nucleotides outside the gene matches: 4. The CDR3 is made up of 15 amino acids. The CDR3 sequence is CASREAGVNTGELFF. The CDR3 DNA reads as TGTGCCAGCAGAGAAGCGGGAGTGAACACCGGGGAGCTGTTTTTT.